Detailed here is one T cell receptor beta chain. This record belongs to a study of blood T cell repertoires in COVID-19. Looking at the study overall: Sites in the United States, Italy and Spain provided acute and convalescent COVID-19 samples.

Clones were read by immunoSEQ multiplex PCR, and TCRdb kept only the in-frame ones, dropping some. The sample records about 230,000 clones, around 84% being singletons. Looked up from germline, CDR1 is SNHLY and CDR2 is FYNNEI. V dropped 3 bases and J dropped 1 base, with 4 bases sitting between them. This CDR3 is built from 12 residues. The sequencing input was peripheral blood. The origin of this receptor is a man aged 50 to 60 with COVID-19, enrolled during active disease. The gene calls are TRBV2 and TRBJ2-7; D is undetermined. The CDR3 DNA reads TGTGCCAGCAGTGATGAGTCCTACGAGCAGTACTTC. Translation: CASSDESYEQYF.